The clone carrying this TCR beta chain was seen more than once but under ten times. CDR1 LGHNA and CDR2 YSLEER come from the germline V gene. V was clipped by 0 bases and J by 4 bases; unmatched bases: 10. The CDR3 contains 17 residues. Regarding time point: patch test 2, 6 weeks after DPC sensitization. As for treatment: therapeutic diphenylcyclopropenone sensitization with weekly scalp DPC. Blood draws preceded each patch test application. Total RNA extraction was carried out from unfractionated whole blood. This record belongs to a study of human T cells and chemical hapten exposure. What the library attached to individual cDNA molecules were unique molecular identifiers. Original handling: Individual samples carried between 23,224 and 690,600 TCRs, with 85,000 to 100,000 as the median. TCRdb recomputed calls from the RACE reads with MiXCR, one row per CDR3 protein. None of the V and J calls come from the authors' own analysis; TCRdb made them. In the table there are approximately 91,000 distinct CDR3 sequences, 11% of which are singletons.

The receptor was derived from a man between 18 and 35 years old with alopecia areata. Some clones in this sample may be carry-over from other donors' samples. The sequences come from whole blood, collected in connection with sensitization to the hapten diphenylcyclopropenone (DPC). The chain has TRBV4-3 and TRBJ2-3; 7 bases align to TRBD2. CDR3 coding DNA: TGCGCCAGCAGCCAAGATTTTAGCGGGTTCGTCGCAGATACGCAGTATTTT. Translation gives CASSQDFSGFVADTQYF.